This T cell receptor (beta chain) was sequenced for a study of early T cells in non-severe SARS-CoV-2 infection. Study-level points and caveats: Matching against VDJdb likely underestimated virus-specific expansions, favoring anti-spike CD8.

TCRdb processed the 5' RACE reads anew with MiXCR; each CDR3 protein has one entry. The sample lists roughly 42,000 distinct CDR3 sequences, 12% seen once, with roughly 16% in the top ten. In its sample, this clonotype was seen a few times. The antigen remains unidentified. Specimen: whole blood. This receptor was obtained from an adult who was a healthcare worker with PCR-confirmed SARS-CoV-2 infection or an uninfected control (not recorded which).

Here the CDR3 DNA reads TGCGCCAGCAGCCAAGGGATCGGTAGCGGAAGAGAGACCCAGTACTTC. Encoded protein: CASSQGIGSGRETQYF. The V gene is TRBV4-1, the J gene TRBJ2-5, with D perhaps TRBD2 (6 bases). The germline gives CDR1 MGHRA, CDR2 YSYEKL. Trimming cost V 1 base and J 4 bases, with 16 bases left between them. The CDR3 runs 16 residues.